These 24 T cell receptor beta chains were all obtained from the same sample, sequenced in a study of identical twins. TCRdb reprocessed the 5' RACE reads with MiXCR, giving one entry per CDR3 protein. The table lists approximately 690,000 distinct CDR3 sequences, approximately 6.1% of them singletons. Specimen: naive T cells sorted from blood. All receptors come from a man between 18 and 35 years old in good health.

This clonotype was counted at least ten times. This rearrangement joins TRBV4-1 to TRBJ2-3, with D tentatively TRBD1 or TRBD2 (5 bases each). From germline, CDR1 is MGHRA and CDR2 YSYEKL. The CDR3 is 16 residues long. The germline V and J ends were trimmed by 3 bases and 6 bases, with 19 bases remaining between them. The CDR3 region has the DNA TGCGCCAGCAGCCAGATCGGGACGCCCCCTCACGATACGCAGTATTTT. Protein product: CASSQIGTPPHDTQYF.

The chain joins TRBV11-2 to TRBJ2-1; 9 nucleotides match TRBD2. The CDR3 consists of 19 residues. Trimming at V came to 0 bases and at J to 1 base, leaving 10 bases not matched to a gene. CDR1 and CDR2 (germline): SGHAT, FQNNGV. CDR3 region: CASSLDPRYSGRSYNEQFF. In DNA, the CDR3 is TGTGCCAGCAGCTTAGACCCTCGGTATAGCGGGAGATCCTACAATGAGCAGTTCTTC.

This clonotype was counted a few times. V and J are TRBV12-3 or TRBV12-4 and TRBJ2-4; D is unresolved. CDR3 length equals 11 residues. V shed 0 bases and J shed 13 bases, with 7 bases lying between them. The DNA of the CDR3 is TGTGCCAGCAGTTTAGCGGGTCACCAGTACTTC. Its protein is CASSLAGHQYF.

Only a few counts were recorded for this clonotype. The chain is built from TRBV6-2 or TRBV6-3 and TRBJ1-1; D is undetermined. The CDR3 sequence is 15 residues long. Trimming removed 6 bases at V and 0 bases at J, with 14 bases between. In germline, CDR1 is MNHEY, CDR2 SVGEGT. Here the CDR3 reads CASSRPKLLNTEAFF. CDR3 nucleotides: TGTGCCAGCAGCCGACCAAAACTTCTGAACACTGAAGCTTTCTTT.

This clonotype was seen many times. CDR3 sequence: CASSSGTSGSTGELFF. CDR3 sequence (DNA): TGTGCCAGCAGCTCTGGGACTAGCGGGAGTACCGGGGAGCTGTTTTTT. V gene TRBV7-9 combines with J gene TRBJ2-2; TRBD2 aligns across 14 bases. This CDR3 region has 16 residues. Germline assignment: CDR1 SEHNR and CDR2 FQNEAQ (reference sequence). V lost 4 bases and J lost 5; bases outside the gene matches: 3.

This clonotype occurred many times. The chain carries TRBV29-1 and TRBJ1-2; D is undetermined. This CDR3 comprises 11 residues. Trimming removed 1 base at V and 8 bases at J, with 8 bases between. Germline V gene lookup returns CDR1 SQVTM and CDR2 ANQGSEA. For the CDR3, the DNA is TGCAGCGTTGAAGCTCCCCTAGGCTACACCTTC. Protein product: CSVEAPLGYTF.

Many counts were recorded for this clonotype. The CDR3 coding sequence is TGTGCCAGCAGGTCCAGGGTTTTCAATCAGCCCCAGCATTTT. Translating it yields CASRSRVFNQPQHF. This chain joins TRBV12-3 or TRBV12-4 and TRBJ1-5; weak D call: TRBD1 (5 bases). The V and J ends lost 6 bases and 3 bases respectively, with 12 bases between them. The CDR3 is 14 amino acids.

In this sample, this clonotype turned up many times. The rearrangement links TRBV18 to TRBJ1-2, with D unclear. The CDR3 covers 13 residues. V lost 0 bases and J 6 bases, leaving 8 bases between the germline ends. Germline values: CDR1 KGHSH, CDR2 LQKENI. As DNA, the CDR3 is TGTGCCAGCTCACCACCGGGTGAACATGGCTACACCTTC. This sequence encodes CASSPPGEHGYTF.

This clonotype was observed at least ten times. The V gene is TRBV5-1, the J gene TRBJ1-1; TRBD1 is a possible D gene (6 bases). The V gene lost 6 bases and the J gene lost 4 bases, with 7 bases spanning the gap. Germline lookup yields CDR1 SGHRS and CDR2 YFSETQ. The CDR3 runs to 11 residues. Here the CDR3 reads CASKGGTEAFF. DNA for the CDR3: TGCGCCAGCAAGGGGGGCACTGAAGCTTTCTTT.

This clonotype was seen ten or more times. The chain joins TRBV29-1 to TRBJ1-1; a possible D gene is TRBD1 (6 bases). The CDR3 runs to 15 residues. Deletions cut 0 bases from V and 4 bases from J, with 15 bases between. Germline V gives CDR1 SQVTM, CDR2 ANQGSEA. CDR3 DNA sequence: TGCAGCGTTGAAGATTGGAGGGGGGTCGGCACTGAAGCTTTCTTT. This encodes CSVEDWRGVGTEAFF.

This chain links TRBV7-8 with TRBJ2-3; D not resolved. There are 15 residues in the CDR3. The V and J ends lost 5 bases and 2 bases respectively, with 14 bases between them. Looked up from germline, CDR1 is SGHVS and CDR2 is FQNEAQ. Here the CDR3 reads CASSVRRGSTDTQYF. In nucleotides, the CDR3 is TGTGCCAGCAGCGTAAGACGCGGATCCACAGATACGCAGTATTTT.

A few counts support this clonotype. V and J are TRBV12-3 or TRBV12-4 and TRBJ1-5, with unresolved D. The CDR3 extends over 14 amino acids. Trimming took 3 bases from V and 5 from J, leaving 11 bases between them. CDR3 sequence (DNA): TGTGCCAGCAGTTTTTCGGGGAACGATCAGCCCCAGCATTTT. Amino acids: CASSFSGNDQPQHF.

This clonotype appeared many times. The J gene is TRBJ1-2, the V gene TRBV20-1, with 10 bases aligning to TRBD1. This CDR3 is built from 14 residues. Germline lookup yields CDR1 DFQATT and CDR2 SNEGSKA (reference sequence). Trimming at V came to 0 bases and at J to 5 bases, leaving 3 bases not matched to a gene. The CDR3 spells CSARDPGQGYGYTF. The CDR3, as DNA: TGCAGTGCTAGAGATCCGGGACAGGGGTATGGCTACACCTTC.

This clonotype was detected many times. V usage is TRBV11-1 and J usage is TRBJ2-4; perhaps D is TRBD1 or TRBD2 (5 bases each). V lost 0 bases to trimming and J lost 4 bases, with 7 bases between them. CDR1 is SGHAT and CDR2 is FQDESV in the germline V gene (reference sequence). The CDR3 spans 14 residues. CDR3 in DNA: TGTGCCAGCAGCTTAGCGGGACCAAAAAACATTCAGTACTTC. This codes for CASSLAGPKNIQYF.

This clonotype was seen many times. The chain joins TRBV29-1 to TRBJ1-2, with 7 bases lining up with TRBD1. CDR1 SQVTM and CDR2 ANQGSEA come from the germline V gene. V trimming: 6 bases; J trimming: 0 bases; junction bases outside the gene matches: 7. This CDR3 contains 14 residues. The CDR3 is CSVQDRTANYGYTF. CDR3 nucleotide sequence: TGCAGCGTCCAGGACAGGACGGCTAACTATGGCTACACCTTC.

This clonotype has ten or more counts. J is TRBJ2-3 and V is TRBV29-1, with 14 bases matching TRBD2. CDR1 and CDR2 from the germline V gene are SQVTM and ANQGSEA. After removal of 4 bases from V and 1 base from J, the junction contained 4 bases not matched to a gene. This CDR3 contains 16 residues. CDR3 sequence (DNA): TGCAGCGTTGGGGGGACTAGCGGGGGCCGCACAGATACGCAGTATTTT. Protein: CSVGGTSGGRTDTQYF.

This clonotype was seen more than once but under ten times. The rearrangement links TRBV18 to TRBJ1-2; D perhaps matches TRBD1 (6 bases). V was cut by 3 bases and J by 6 bases, with 14 bases left in between. Germline CDR1 reads KGHSH; CDR2 reads LQKENI. This CDR3 has 14 amino acids. DNA for the CDR3: TGTGCCAGCTCACCGGGGGGCGCGAGCAATGGCTACACCTTC. This encodes CASSPGGASNGYTF.

This clonotype appeared many times. The chain couples TRBV7-8 to TRBJ2-5, with unresolved D. V lost 0 bases to trimming and J lost 5 bases, with 10 bases between them. The CDR3 has 14 residues. Germline V gene lookup returns CDR1 SGHVS and CDR2 FQNEAQ. The DNA of the CDR3 is TGTGCCAGCAGCTTAGCGTCCCCGGGCGAGACCCAGTACTTC. This codes for CASSLASPGETQYF. Full variable domain (missing parts from reference TRBV7-8 and TRBJ2-5): GAGVSQSPRYKVAKRGQDVALRCDPISGHVSLFWYQQALGQGPEFLTYFQNEAQLDKSGLPSDRFFAERPEGSVSTLKIQRTQQEDSAVYLCASSLASPGETQYFGPGTRLLVL.

This clonotype was counted many times. The rearrangement uses TRBV28 and TRBJ2-7; D not resolved. CDR3 length: 13 residues. The germline V gene has CDR1 MDHEN and CDR2 SYDVKM. V was clipped by 5 bases and J by 0 bases, with 8 bases between them. The CDR3 DNA reads TGTGCCAGCAGTCCCCCCTCCTCCTACGAGCAGTACGTC. Encoded protein: CASSPPSSYEQYV.

As to this clonotype: A much larger clone differs by one base, so this may be a read error. The V call is TRBV12-3 or TRBV12-4, the J call TRBJ2-3; 13 bases fit TRBD2. The CDR3 extends over 16 amino acids. The CDR3 region has the DNA TGTGCCAGCAACAAAGGACTAGCGGGAGTATCAGATACGCAGTGTTTT. It codes for CASNKGLAGVSDTQCF.

This clonotype came up a few times. The chain couples TRBV20-1 to TRBJ1-2, with D possibly TRBD1 on 5 matching bases. Germline CDR1 reads DFQATT; CDR2 reads SNEGSKA (reference sequence). The CDR3 runs to 11 residues. The ends were cut back, 7 bases at V and 6 bases at J, with 12 bases in the middle. CDR3 region: CSVLRVNGYTF. The CDR3 DNA reads TGCAGTGTCCTCAGGGTGAATGGCTACACCTTC.

In its sample, this clonotype was seen many times. The rearrangement joins TRBV5-1 to TRBJ2-7; D is possibly TRBD1 (6 bases). Trimming removed 1 base at V and 5 bases at J, with 13 bases between. The CDR3 covers 14 residues. The germline V gene has CDR1 SGHRS and CDR2 YFSETQ. CDR3 DNA sequence: TGCGCCAGCAGCTTGAGGAACAGGGCCCACGAGCAGTACTTC. This encodes CASSLRNRAHEQYF.

Many counts were recorded for this clonotype. The CDR3 protein is CASGGNQPQHF. For the CDR3, the DNA is TGTGCCAGTGGCGGGAATCAGCCCCAGCATTTT. The chain joins TRBV12-3 or TRBV12-4 to TRBJ1-5; D unresolved. With 9 bases removed from V and 4 bases from J, the gap between germline ends came to 7 bases. The CDR3 has 11 amino acids.

The chain links TRBV18 to TRBJ2-5; maybe TRBD2 (5 bases). Deletions cut 1 base from V and 2 bases from J, with 14 bases between. The CDR3 consists of 16 residues. In germline, CDR1 is KGHSH, CDR2 LQKENI. CDR3 residues: CASSPRREAQQETQYF. The CDR3 DNA is TGTGCCAGCTCACCACGACGGGAAGCGCAGCAAGAGACCCAGTACTTC.